This T cell receptor beta chain was documented in a study of T cells after yellow fever vaccination. Overall study findings and caveats: Post-booster reappearance was seen for most primary-vaccination clones (96% CD4, around 89% CD8).

This clonotype has a handful of counts. Its antigen is as yet unknown. Using its own MiXCR run on the 5' RACE reads, TCRdb lists one record per CDR3 protein. The table includes 120,000 or so distinct CDR3 sequences, 8% to 10% detected once. This CDR3 has 15 residues. V lost 1 base to trimming and J lost 6 bases, with 12 bases between them. Germline V gives CDR1 LGHDT, CDR2 YNNKEL (reference sequence). This specimen consisted of CD8+ T cells sorted from PBMCs, obtained on the day of the yellow fever booster vaccination. This TCR came from a man aged 18-30 years who received the YFV17D yellow fever vaccine. V usage is TRBV3-1 and J usage is TRBJ2-2, with a tentative D call TRBD2 (6 bases). CDR3 sequence reads: CASSQAPVAAGELFF. CDR3 bases: TGTGCCAGCAGCCAAGCACCCGTAGCGGCCGGGGAGCTGTTTTTT.